This T cell receptor beta chain was sequenced for a study of early T cells in non-severe SARS-CoV-2 infection. Whole-study context: Sequencing input comprised bulk RNA from unsorted whole blood; chain pairing was not available.

With regard to this clonotype: What it binds is unknown.

CDR1 is KGHDR, CDR2 SFDVKD, per germline. V shed 4 bases and J 1 base; nucleotides not matched to a gene: 5. This CDR3 comprises 15 residues. Study conclusions and caveats: There was a bias toward anti-spike CD8 responses in VDJdb matching, which missed private and CD4 specificities.

As part of library construction, unique molecular identifiers were attached to individual cDNA molecules. TCRdb re-called the 5' RACE reads with MiXCR, one entry per CDR3 protein. The data hold about 76,000 distinct CDR3 sequences, with about 10% observed a single time. The sequencing input was whole blood. The chain is built from TRBV24-1 and TRBJ2-5, with TRBD1 matching 7 bases. This TCR was sampled from an adult who was a healthcare worker with PCR-confirmed SARS-CoV-2 infection or an uninfected control (not recorded which). For the CDR3, the DNA is TGTGCCACCAGTGACCGGGGACAGCTCCAAGAGACCCAGTACTTC. Protein sequence: CATSDRGQLQETQYF.